What follows describes a single T cell receptor beta chain. The sample belongs to a study of blood T cell repertoires in COVID-19. Only in-frame clones appear in the TCRdb table, and some are missing; sequencing was by immunoSEQ multiplex PCR. The profile covers approximately 350,000 clones, with 88% appearing a single time and just under 7.5% taken by the ten largest. The CDR3 runs to 17 residues. The TCR sequence derives from a woman between 65 and 79 years old with COVID-19, enrolled during active disease. V gene TRBV21-1 combines with J gene TRBJ2-1; the D call of TRBD1 is as the table states it, not checked on the DNA. TRBV21-1 represents a pseudogene. Sequenced: peripheral blood. The CDR3 protein is CASSKTGRLLPYNEQFF. CDR3 bases: TGTGCCAGCAGCAAGACAGGGCGTCTACTCCCGTACAATGAGCAGTTCTTC.